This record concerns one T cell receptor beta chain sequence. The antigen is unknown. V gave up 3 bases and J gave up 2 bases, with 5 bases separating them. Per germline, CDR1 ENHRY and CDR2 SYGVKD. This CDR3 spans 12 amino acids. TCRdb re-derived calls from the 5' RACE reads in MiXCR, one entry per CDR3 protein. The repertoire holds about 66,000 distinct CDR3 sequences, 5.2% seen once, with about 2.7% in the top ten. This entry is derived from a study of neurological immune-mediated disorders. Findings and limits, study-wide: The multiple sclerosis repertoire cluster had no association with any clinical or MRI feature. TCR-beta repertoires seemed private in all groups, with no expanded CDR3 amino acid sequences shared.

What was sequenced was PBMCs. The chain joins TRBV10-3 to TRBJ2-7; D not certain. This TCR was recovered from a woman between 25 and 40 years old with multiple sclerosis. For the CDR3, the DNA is TGTGCCATCAGTGACACCCCCTACGAGCAGTACTTC. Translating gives CAISDTPYEQYF.